The 26 T cell receptor beta chains reported below all come from one sample, sequenced in a study. One entry per CDR3 protein, called by TCRdb with MiXCR from the 5' RACE reads. The sample records 12,000 or so distinct CDR3 sequences, 51% being singletons. The sorted Tregs were CD4+CD25+CD127-/low cells. Material: tumor-infiltrating Tregs sorted from the breast tumor. The receptors shown here come from a female donor with breast cancer.

This clonotype was recorded a few times. This chain joins TRBV4-2 and TRBJ2-1; D may match TRBD1 or TRBD2 (5 bases each). CDR1 and CDR2 (germline): LGHNA, YNFKEQ. The V end lost 3 bases, the J end lost 9 bases, and 15 bases lay between the germline ends. The CDR3 spans 14 residues. The CDR3 loop reads CASSQTGTVGEQFF. The CDR3 DNA reads as TGTGCCAGCAGCCAGACCGGGACCGTCGGTGAGCAGTTCTTC.

This clonotype showed up just a few times. The genes are TRBV12-3 or TRBV12-4 and TRBJ2-6; D remains ambiguous. CDR3 length equals 14 residues. Trimming took off 5 bases at V and 1 base at J, with 6 bases between the two ends. Here the CDR3 DNA reads TGTGCCAGCAGTACCCGGTCTGGGGCCAACGTCCTGACTTTC. Translated, it gives CASSTRSGANVLTF.

The chain has TRBV5-1 and TRBJ2-2; the match to TRBD2 covers 7 bases. The J segment lost 6 bases and the V segment lost 0 bases, leaving 5 bases of the junction unmatched. Germline V gene lookup returns CDR1 SGHRS and CDR2 YFSETQ. This CDR3 has 15 residues. The CDR3 coding sequence is TGCGCCAGCAGCTTGGGAGGACTAGTTGCCGGGGAGCTGTTTTTT. Its protein is CASSLGGLVAGELFF.

This clonotype has only a few counts. The chain couples TRBV30 to TRBJ1-5; D is undetermined. The CDR3 totals 15 residues. Trimming cost V 2 bases and J 0 bases, with 11 bases left between them. From germline, CDR1 is GTSNPN and CDR2 SVGIG (reference sequence). The CDR3 DNA reads as TGTGCCTGGAGTCTCACAGTTGGTAGCAATCAGCCCCAGCATTTT. This sequence encodes CAWSLTVGSNQPQHF.

This chain joins TRBV7-2 and TRBJ2-5, with unresolved D. There are 15 residues in the CDR3. Trimming removed 4 bases at V and 3 bases at J, with 15 bases between. CDR1 and CDR2 from the germline V gene are SGHTA and FQGNSA. CDR3 sequence (DNA): TGTGCCAGCAGCTATTCGGACGTGGTCAAAGAGACCCAGTACTTC. It encodes CASSYSDVVKETQYF. The full variable domain, its missing parts supplied by reference TRBV7-2 and TRBJ2-5, is GAGVSQSPSNKVTEKGKDVELRCDPISGHTALYWYRQSLGQGLEFLIYFQGNSAPDKSGLPSDRFSAERTGGSVSTLTIQRTQQEDSAVYLCASSYSDVVKETQYFGPGTRLLVL.

This clonotype showed up just a few times. The rearrangement links TRBV7-9 to TRBJ1-5, with D hard to call. Between the trimmed V and J ends, which lost 4 bases and 0 bases, there was a span of 7 bases. The length of the CDR3 is 14 residues. The germline V gene has CDR1 SEHNR and CDR2 FQNEAQ (reference sequence). DNA of the CDR3: TGTGCCAGCAGCTCTACAGTTAGCAATCAGCCCCAGCATTTT. Protein: CASSSTVSNQPQHF.

This rearrangement joins TRBV20-1 to TRBJ1-2, with 7 positions matching TRBD1. Per germline, CDR1 DFQATT and CDR2 SNEGSKA (reference sequence). CDR3 length: 14 amino acids. CDR3 amino acids: CSLVPGGSNYGYTF. The DNA of the CDR3 is TGCAGCCTTGTCCCAGGGGGGTCTAACTATGGCTACACCTTC.

In this sample, this clonotype turned up a few times. This chain links TRBV20-1 with TRBJ1-1; no firm D call. In germline, CDR1 is DFQATT, CDR2 SNEGSKA (reference sequence). The CDR3 is made up of 14 amino acids. Trimming took off 1 base at V and 3 bases at J, with 12 bases between the two ends. The CDR3 DNA reads TGCAGTGCTAGAGTCCCCAGTTCCCACACTGAAGCTTTCTTT. Its translation: CSARVPSSHTEAFF.

The rearrangement joins TRBV6-4 to TRBJ2-7; tentative D call: TRBD1 (5 bases). Trimming cost V 10 bases and J 7 bases, with 32 bases left between them. The germline CDR1 and CDR2 sequences are MRHNA and SNTAGT. This CDR3 spans 17 amino acids. The CDR3 region is CAIPTMTPFLNRSEQYV. For the CDR3, the DNA is TGTGCCATTCCGACGATGACGCCCTTTTTAAACAGGTCAGAGCAGTACGTC.

This clonotype was counted once. The junction departs from germline at one end; a sequencing error may be responsible. CDR3 protein: CSARGTKPSTDTQYF. CDR3 nucleotide sequence: TGCAGTGCAAGAGGGACAAAACCTAGCACAGATACGCAGTATTTT. The chain recombines TRBV20-1 with TRBJ2-3; a possible D gene is TRBD1 (6 bases). From germline, CDR1 is DFQATT and CDR2 SNEGSKA (reference sequence). The CDR3 spans 15 residues.

This chain uses TRBV10-3 with TRBJ2-3; D is perhaps TRBD2 (5 bases). The CDR3 consists of 12 residues. CDR1 is ENHRY, CDR2 SYGVKD, per germline. V was shortened by 4 bases and J by 4 bases, with 6 bases between the two germline ends. CDR3 DNA sequence: TGTGCCATCAGTGTCGGGGCAGATACGCAGTATTTT. Translated, it gives CAISVGADTQYF.

The V gene is TRBV7-6, the J gene TRBJ1-6, with TRBD1 identical over 10 bases. The CDR3 is made up of 15 amino acids. Germline CDR1 SGHVS, CDR2 FNYEAQ. After removal of 5 bases from V and 6 bases from J, the junction contained 4 bases not matched to a gene. The CDR3 bases are TGTGCCAGCAGCCGGGGACAGGGGACTAATTCACCCCTCCACTTT. It encodes CASSRGQGTNSPLHF.

This clonotype was seen more than once but under ten times. The gene calls are TRBV6-6 and TRBJ1-3; D is unclear. The CDR3 has 14 amino acids. Germline CDR1 MNHNY, CDR2 SVGAGI (reference sequence). The V and J ends lost 0 bases and 6 bases respectively, with 9 bases between them. CDR3 protein: CASSYSLSTNTIYF. DNA for the CDR3: TGTGCCAGCAGTTACTCACTATCGACAAACACCATATATTTT.

To note about this clonotype: A read error may produce the germline difference seen at one junction end. The gene calls are TRBV12-3 or TRBV12-4 and TRBJ1-2, with TRBD1 matching 8 bases. This CDR3 region has 12 residues. This CDR3 reads CASSPGQGGYAF. The CDR3 coding sequence is TGTGCCAGCAGTCCCGGACAGGGTGGCTACGCCTTC.

This clonotype has just a few counts. The rearrangement links TRBV7-2 to TRBJ2-3; D is unresolved. The CDR3 loop spans 14 amino acids. V lost 1 base and J lost 1, with 6 bases in between. Germline V gene lookup returns CDR1 SGHTA and CDR2 FQGNSA. This CDR3 reads CASSLDFGTDTQYF. CDR3 nucleotides: TGTGCCAGCAGCTTAGACTTTGGCACAGATACGCAGTATTTT.

This rearrangement joins TRBV27 to TRBJ2-7, with 10 bases identical to TRBD2. Germline V gene sequence: CDR1 MNHEY, CDR2 SMNVEV (reference sequence). This CDR3 spans 13 amino acids. With 7 bases clipped from V and 4 bases from J, the junction kept 4 bases outside the gene matches. The CDR3 nucleotides are TGTGCCAGCAAGGCTAGCGGGAGTTACGAGCAGTACTTC. Protein sequence: CASKASGSYEQYF.

There are a few counts of this clonotype. The rearrangement uses TRBV7-3 and TRBJ1-1; a weak D match, TRBD1 (5 bases). V shed 5 bases and J shed 1 base, with 8 bases lying between them. Germline-derived CDR1 and CDR2 are SGHTA and FQGTGA. CDR3 length: 13 amino acids. Written as DNA, the CDR3 is TGTGCCAGCAGCCGCGACAGGAACACTGAAGCTTTCTTT. Encoded protein: CASSRDRNTEAFF.

The chain joins TRBV9 to TRBJ1-6; D is unclear. CDR3 length: 15 amino acids. With 0 bases removed from V and 9 bases from J, the gap between germline ends came to 13 bases. Germline assignment: CDR1 SGDLS and CDR2 YYNGEE. The CDR3 DNA is TGTGCCAGCAGCGTAGAGTCGGCCAAACCTTCACCCCTCCACTTT. It is translated as CASSVESAKPSPLHF.

The CDR3 nucleotides read TGCAGTGCTAGTTTAGCGCCGGGGGAGCAGTACGTC. Protein sequence: CSASLAPGEQYV. The gene calls are TRBV20-1 and TRBJ2-7; a weak D match, TRBD2 (5 bases). Germline lookup yields CDR1 DFQATT and CDR2 SNEGSKA (reference sequence). CDR3 size: 12 residues. The germline V and J ends were trimmed by 3 bases and 7 bases, with 13 bases remaining between them.

The chain joins TRBV20-1 to TRBJ2-1, with D possibly called TRBD1 or TRBD2 (6 bases each). CDR3 length equals 12 residues. V was pared by 0 bases and J by 11 bases, with 11 bases between. Germline lookup yields CDR1 DFQATT and CDR2 SNEGSKA (reference sequence). The CDR3 loop reads CSAREEGGKQFF. DNA for the CDR3: TGCAGTGCTAGAGAGGAGGGGGGTAAGCAGTTCTTC.

The sample holds one count of this clonotype. The chain is built from TRBV20-1 and TRBJ2-5, with D uncertain. The CDR3 consists of 11 residues. The V gene lost 6 bases and the J gene lost 4 bases, with 9 bases spanning the gap. Germline CDR1 is DFQATT and CDR2 is SNEGSKA (reference sequence). This CDR3 is CSANSGETQYF. The CDR3 DNA reads TGCAGTGCAAACTCTGGAGAGACCCAGTACTTC.

The chain employs TRBV7-6 and TRBJ2-3, with unresolved D. CDR3 length: 14 amino acids. The V end was cut by 6 bases, the J end by 0 bases, with 10 bases between. The V gene's germline CDR1 is SGHVS and CDR2 FNYEAQ. The CDR3 is CASRPIQSTDTQYF. The CDR3 nucleotides read TGTGCCAGCAGACCTATCCAGAGCACAGATACGCAGTATTTT.

This chain uses TRBV6-2 or TRBV6-3 with TRBJ2-3; possibly TRBD1 for D (6 bases). CDR1 is MNHEY, CDR2 SVGEGT, per germline. V was trimmed by 5 bases and J by 2 bases, leaving 11 bases between them. CDR3 length: 14 residues. In DNA form, the CDR3 reads TGTGCCAGCAGTCGGACAGCTACCACAGATACGCAGTATTTT. Translated, it gives CASSRTATTDTQYF.

The V and J genes are TRBV6-5 and TRBJ2-1; D call uncertain. The ends were cut back, 6 bases at V and 2 bases at J, with 11 bases in the middle. Germline CDR1 reads MNHEY; CDR2 reads SVGAGI. The CDR3 contains 14 residues. The CDR3 loop is CASSRREAYNEQFF. In DNA form, the CDR3 reads TGTGCCAGCAGCCGACGAGAGGCCTACAATGAGCAGTTCTTC.

This clonotype was seen a handful of times. J is TRBJ2-1 and V is TRBV20-1; D remains unclear. Per germline, CDR1 DFQATT and CDR2 SNEGSKA (reference sequence). Trimming took 1 base from V and 5 from J, leaving 3 bases between them. The CDR3 length is 11 residues. CDR3 sequence: CSARVHNEQFF. CDR3 sequence (DNA): TGCAGTGCTAGAGTTCACAATGAGCAGTTCTTC.

This clonotype is a singleton in its sample. The chain has TRBV5-1 and TRBJ2-1; maybe TRBD2 (6 bases). This CDR3 contains 14 residues. CDR1 is SGHRS, CDR2 YFSETQ, per germline. Trimming removed 4 bases from V and 6 bases from J, with 14 bases in between. CDR3 in amino acids: CASSQTPGGNEQFF. The CDR3 bases are TGCGCCAGCAGCCAAACCCCCGGGGGCAATGAGCAGTTCTTC.